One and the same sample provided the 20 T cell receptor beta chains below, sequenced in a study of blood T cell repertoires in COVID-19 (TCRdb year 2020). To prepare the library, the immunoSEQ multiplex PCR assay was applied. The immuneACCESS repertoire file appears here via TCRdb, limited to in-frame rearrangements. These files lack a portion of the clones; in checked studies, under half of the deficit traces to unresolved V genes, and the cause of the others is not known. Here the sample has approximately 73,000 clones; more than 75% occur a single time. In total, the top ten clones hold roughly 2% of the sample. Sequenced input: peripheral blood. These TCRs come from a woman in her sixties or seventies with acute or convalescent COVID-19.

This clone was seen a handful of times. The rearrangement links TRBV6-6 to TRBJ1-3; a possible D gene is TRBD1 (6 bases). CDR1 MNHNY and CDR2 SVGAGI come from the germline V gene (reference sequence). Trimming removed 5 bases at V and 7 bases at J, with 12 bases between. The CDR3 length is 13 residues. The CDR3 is CASSPTQGNTIYF. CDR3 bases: TGTGCCAGCAGTCCCACCCAGGGGAACACCATATATTTT.

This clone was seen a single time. CDR3 protein: CASSPTPRAAHEQYF. The CDR3, as DNA: TGTGCCAGCAGCCCTACCCCCAGGGCGGCCCACGAGCAGTACTTC. The genes are TRBV27 and TRBJ2-7; perhaps TRBD1 as D (5 bases). The CDR3 has 15 amino acids. CDR1 is MNHEY, CDR2 SMNVEV, per germline (reference sequence). Trimming took off 6 bases at V and 5 bases at J, with 20 bases between the two ends.

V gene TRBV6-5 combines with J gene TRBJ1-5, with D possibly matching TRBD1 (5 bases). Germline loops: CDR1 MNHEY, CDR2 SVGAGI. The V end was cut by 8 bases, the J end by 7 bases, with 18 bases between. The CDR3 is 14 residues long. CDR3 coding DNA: TGTGCCAGCGATTGGGGGGGGGATCGACAGCCCCAGCATTTT. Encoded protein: CASDWGGDRQPQHF.

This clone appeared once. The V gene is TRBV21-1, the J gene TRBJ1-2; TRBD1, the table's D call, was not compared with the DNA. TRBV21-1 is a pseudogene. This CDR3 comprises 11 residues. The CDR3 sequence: CARGAFYGYTF. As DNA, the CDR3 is TGTGCCAGGGGGGCGTTCTATGGCTACACCTTC.

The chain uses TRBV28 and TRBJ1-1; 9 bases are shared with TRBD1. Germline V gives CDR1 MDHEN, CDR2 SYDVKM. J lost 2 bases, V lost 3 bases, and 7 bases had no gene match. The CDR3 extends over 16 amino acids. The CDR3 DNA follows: TGTGCCAGCAGTTTGATCGGGGGACAGGGTAACACTGAAGCTTTCTTT. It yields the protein CASSLIGGQGNTEAFF. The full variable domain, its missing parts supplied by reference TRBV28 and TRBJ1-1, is DVKVTQSSRYLVKRTGEKVFLECVQDMDHENMFWYRQDPGLGLRLIYFSYDVKMKEKGDIPEGYSVSREKKERFSLILESASTNQTSMYLCASSLIGGQGNTEAFFGQGTRLTVV.

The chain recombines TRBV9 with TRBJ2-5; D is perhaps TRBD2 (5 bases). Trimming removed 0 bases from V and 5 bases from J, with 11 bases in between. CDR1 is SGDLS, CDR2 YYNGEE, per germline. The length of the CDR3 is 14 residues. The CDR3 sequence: CASSVGSPGETQYF. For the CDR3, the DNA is TGTGCCAGCAGCGTAGGTAGTCCGGGGGAGACCCAGTACTTC.

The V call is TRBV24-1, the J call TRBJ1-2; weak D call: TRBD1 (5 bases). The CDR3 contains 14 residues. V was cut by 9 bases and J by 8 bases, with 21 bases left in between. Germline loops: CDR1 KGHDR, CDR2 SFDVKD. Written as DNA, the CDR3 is TGTGCCACCCAAACCGGGACTTCAGACCTCGGCTACACCTTC. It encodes CATQTGTSDLGYTF.

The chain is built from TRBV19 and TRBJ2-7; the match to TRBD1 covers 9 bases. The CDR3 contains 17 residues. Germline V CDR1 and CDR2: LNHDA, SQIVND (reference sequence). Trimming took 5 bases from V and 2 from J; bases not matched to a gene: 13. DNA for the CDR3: TGTGCCAGTAGTCCGCCCTCCGGGACAGGGAGGCCCTACGAGCAGTACTTC. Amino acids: CASSPPSGTGRPYEQYF.

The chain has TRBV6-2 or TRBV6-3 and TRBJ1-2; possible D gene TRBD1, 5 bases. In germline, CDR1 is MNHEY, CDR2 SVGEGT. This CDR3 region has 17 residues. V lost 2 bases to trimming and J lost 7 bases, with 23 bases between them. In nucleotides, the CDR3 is TGTGCCAGCAGTTACCTCGTTGGCGGGGGGACCGTGACTGGCTACACCTTC. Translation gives CASSYLVGGGTVTGYTF.

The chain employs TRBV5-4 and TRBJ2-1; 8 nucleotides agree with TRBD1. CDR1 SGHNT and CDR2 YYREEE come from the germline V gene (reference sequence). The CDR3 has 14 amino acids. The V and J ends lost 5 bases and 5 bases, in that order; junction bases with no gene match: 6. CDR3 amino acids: CASSPGTGHNEQFF. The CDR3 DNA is TGTGCCAGCAGTCCCGGGACAGGCCACAATGAGCAGTTCTTC.

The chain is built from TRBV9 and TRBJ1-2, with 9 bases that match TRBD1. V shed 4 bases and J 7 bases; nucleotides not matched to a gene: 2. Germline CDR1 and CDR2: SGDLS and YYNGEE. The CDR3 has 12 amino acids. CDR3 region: CASSLTGGGYTF. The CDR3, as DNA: TGTGCCAGCAGCTTGACAGGGGGTGGCTACACCTTC.

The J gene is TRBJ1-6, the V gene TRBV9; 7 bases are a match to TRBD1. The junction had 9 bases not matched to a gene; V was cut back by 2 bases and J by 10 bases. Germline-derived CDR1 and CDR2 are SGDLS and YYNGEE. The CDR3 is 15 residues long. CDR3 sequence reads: CASSVRDSGMSPLHF. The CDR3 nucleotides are TGTGCCAGCAGCGTCCGGGACAGTGGGATGTCACCCCTCCACTTT. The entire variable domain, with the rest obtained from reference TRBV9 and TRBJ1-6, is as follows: DSGVTQTPKHLITATGQRVTLRCSPRSGDLSVYWYQQSLDQGLQFLIQYYNGEERAKGNILERFSAQQFPDLHSELNLSSLELGDSALYFCASSVRDSGMSPLHFGNGTRLTVT.

The CDR3 DNA sequence: TGTGCCAGCAGGACAGGCTCCTACGAGCAGTACTTC. The encoded protein is CASRTGSYEQYF. The genes are TRBV28 and TRBJ2-7; possible D gene TRBD1, 6 bases. Trimming stripped 6 bases from V and 0 bases from J, with 6 bases between. The CDR3 consists of 12 residues. CDR1 and CDR2 (germline): MDHEN, SYDVKM.

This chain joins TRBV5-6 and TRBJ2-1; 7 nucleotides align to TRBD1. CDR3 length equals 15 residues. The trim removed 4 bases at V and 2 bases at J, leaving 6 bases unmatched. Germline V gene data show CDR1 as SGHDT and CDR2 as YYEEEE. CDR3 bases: TGTGCCAGCAGCCGGGACAGTTGGACCTACAATGAGCAGTTCTTC. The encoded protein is CASSRDSWTYNEQFF. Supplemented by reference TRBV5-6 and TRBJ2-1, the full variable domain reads DAGVTQSPTHLIKTRGQQVTLRCSPKSGHDTVSWYQQALGQGPQFIFQYYEEEERQRGNFPDRFSGHQFPNYSSELNVNALLLGDSALYLCASSRDSWTYNEQFFGPGTRLTVL.

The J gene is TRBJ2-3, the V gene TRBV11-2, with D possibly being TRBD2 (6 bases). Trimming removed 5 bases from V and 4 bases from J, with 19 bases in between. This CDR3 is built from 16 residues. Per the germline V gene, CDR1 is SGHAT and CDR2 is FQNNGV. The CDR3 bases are TGTGCCAGCAGCACGTCACCGGGAGCCGACCCAGATACGCAGTATTTT. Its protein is CASSTSPGADPDTQYF.

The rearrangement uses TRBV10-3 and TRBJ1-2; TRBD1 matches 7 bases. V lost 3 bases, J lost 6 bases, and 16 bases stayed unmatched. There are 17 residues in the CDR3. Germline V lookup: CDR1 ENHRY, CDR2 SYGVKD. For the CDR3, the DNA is TGTGCCATCAGTGACCGGGACAGCGGACGAACGCCGGATGGCTACACCTTC. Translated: CAISDRDSGRTPDGYTF.

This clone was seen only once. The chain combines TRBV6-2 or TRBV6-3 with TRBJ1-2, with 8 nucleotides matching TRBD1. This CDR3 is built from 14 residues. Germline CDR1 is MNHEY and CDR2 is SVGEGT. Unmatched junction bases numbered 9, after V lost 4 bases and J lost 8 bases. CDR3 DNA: TGTGCCAGCAGTTTCGTGCAGGGGGCAGGAGGCTACACCTTC. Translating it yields CASSFVQGAGGYTF.

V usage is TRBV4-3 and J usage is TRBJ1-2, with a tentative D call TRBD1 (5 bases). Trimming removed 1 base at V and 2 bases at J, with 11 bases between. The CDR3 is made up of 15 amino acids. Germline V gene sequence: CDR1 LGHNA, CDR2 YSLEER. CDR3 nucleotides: TGCGCCAGCAGCCAAGGACAGTTCTTAAACTATGGCTACACCTTC. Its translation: CASSQGQFLNYGYTF.

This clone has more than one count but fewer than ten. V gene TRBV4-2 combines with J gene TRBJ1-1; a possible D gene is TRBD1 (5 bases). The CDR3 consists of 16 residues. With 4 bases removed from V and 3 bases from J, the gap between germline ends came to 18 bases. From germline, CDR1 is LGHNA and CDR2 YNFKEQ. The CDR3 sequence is CASSPYPGGKDTEAFF. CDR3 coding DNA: TGTGCCAGCAGCCCATATCCCGGGGGGAAGGACACTGAAGCTTTCTTT.

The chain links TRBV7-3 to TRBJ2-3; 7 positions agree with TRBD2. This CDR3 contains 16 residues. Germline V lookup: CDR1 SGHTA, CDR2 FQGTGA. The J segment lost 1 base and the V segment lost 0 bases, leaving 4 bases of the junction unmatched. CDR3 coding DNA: TGTGCCAGCAGCTTAACGAGTCGGGGGGGCACAGATACGCAGTATTTT. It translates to CASSLTSRGGTDTQYF.